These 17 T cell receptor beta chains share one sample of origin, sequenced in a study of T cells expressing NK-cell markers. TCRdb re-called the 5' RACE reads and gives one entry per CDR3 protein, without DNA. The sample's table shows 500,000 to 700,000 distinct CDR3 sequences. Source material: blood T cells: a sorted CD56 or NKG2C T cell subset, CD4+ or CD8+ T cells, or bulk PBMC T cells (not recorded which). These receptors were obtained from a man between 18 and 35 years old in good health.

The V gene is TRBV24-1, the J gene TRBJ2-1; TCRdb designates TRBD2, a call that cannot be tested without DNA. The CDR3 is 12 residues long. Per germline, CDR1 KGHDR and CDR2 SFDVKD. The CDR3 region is CATSDRTSRQFF.

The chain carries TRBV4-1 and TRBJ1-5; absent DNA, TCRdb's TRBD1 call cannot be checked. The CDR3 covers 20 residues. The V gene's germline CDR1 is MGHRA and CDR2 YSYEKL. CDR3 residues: CASSQISGTGTTYSNQPQHF.

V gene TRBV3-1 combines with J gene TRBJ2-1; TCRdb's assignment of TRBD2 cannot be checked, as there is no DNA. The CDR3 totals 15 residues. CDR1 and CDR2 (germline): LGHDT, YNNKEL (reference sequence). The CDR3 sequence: CASSHGTSGRMVSFF.

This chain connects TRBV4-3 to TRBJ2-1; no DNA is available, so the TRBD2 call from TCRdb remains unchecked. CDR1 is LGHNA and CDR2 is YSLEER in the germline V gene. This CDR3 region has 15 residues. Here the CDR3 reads CASSPGLAGGPKEVF.

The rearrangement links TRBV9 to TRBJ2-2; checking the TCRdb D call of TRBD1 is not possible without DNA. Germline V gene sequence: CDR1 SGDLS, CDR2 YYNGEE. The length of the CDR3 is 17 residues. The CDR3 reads CASSGDRVERVVGELFF.

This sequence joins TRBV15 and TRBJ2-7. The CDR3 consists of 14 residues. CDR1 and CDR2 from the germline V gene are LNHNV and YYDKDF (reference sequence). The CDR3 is CATSRDPDSYEQYF.

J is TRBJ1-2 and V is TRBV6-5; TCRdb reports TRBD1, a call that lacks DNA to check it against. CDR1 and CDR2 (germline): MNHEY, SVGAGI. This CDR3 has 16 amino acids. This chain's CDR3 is CASSYYSGQTNYGYTF.

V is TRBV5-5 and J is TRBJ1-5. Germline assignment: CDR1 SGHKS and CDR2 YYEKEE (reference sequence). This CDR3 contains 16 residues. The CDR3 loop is CASSLGHQNSNQPQHF.

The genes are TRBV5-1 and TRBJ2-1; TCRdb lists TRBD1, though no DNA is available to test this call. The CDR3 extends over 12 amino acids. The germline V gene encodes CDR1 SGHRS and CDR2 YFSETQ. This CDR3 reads CASRGQGLEQFF.

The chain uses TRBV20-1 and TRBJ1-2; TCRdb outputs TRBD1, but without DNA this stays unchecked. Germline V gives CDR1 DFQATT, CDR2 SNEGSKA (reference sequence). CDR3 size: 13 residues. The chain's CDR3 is CSARAGGTYGYTF.

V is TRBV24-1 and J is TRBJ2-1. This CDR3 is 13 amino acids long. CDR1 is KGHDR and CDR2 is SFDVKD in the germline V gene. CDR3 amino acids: CATSDLMGNEQFF.

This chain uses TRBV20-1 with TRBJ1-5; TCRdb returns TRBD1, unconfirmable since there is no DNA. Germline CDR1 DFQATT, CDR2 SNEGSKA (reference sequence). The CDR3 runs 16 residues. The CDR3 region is CSASRDPGGDNQPQHF.

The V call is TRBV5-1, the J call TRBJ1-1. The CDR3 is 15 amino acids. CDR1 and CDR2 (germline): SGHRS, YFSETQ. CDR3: CASSLFQGDNTEAFF.

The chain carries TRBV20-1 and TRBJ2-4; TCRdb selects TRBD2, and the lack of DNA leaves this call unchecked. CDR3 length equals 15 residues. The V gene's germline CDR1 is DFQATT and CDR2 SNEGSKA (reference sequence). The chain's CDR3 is CSARLAEIAKNIQYF.

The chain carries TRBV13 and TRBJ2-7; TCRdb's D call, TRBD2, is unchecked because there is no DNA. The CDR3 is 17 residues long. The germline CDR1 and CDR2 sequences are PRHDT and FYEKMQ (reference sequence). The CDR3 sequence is CASSSTSGSTGLYEQYF.

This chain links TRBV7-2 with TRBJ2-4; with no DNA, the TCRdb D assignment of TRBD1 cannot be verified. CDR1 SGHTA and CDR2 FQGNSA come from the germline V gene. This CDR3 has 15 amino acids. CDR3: CASSRQNLAKNIQYF.

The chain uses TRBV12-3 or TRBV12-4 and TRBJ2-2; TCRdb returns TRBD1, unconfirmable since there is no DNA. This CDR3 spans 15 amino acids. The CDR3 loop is CASNGGGGGTGELFF.